The 4 T cell receptor beta chains presented below share a single source sample, sequenced in a study of T cell repertoires in cytomegalovirus infection. One entry per CDR3 protein results from TCRdb running MiXCR on the reads. This table holds under 200,000 distinct CDR3 sequences, roughly 17% found once. Specimen: CD8+ T cells from PBMCs. Receptors originate from a human donor in good health (CMV status not recorded). Some clones in this sample may be carry-over from other donors' samples.

V usage is TRBV7-9 and J usage is TRBJ2-5; D is possibly TRBD1 or TRBD2 (5 bases each). The CDR3 has 13 amino acids. V dropped 4 bases and J dropped 5 bases, with 11 bases sitting between them. The germline CDR1 and CDR2 sequences are SEHNR and FQNEAQ (reference sequence). CDR3 DNA sequence: TGTGCCAGCAGCTCGGGGCTGATGGAGACCCAGTACTTC. Amino acid sequence: CASSSGLMETQYF.

The chain joins TRBV7-9 to TRBJ2-2; D gene uncertain. The germline V gene has CDR1 SEHNR and CDR2 FQNEAQ (reference sequence). With 0 bases removed from V and 0 bases from J, the gap between germline ends came to 11 bases. The CDR3 totals 17 residues. The DNA of the CDR3 is TGTGCCAGCAGCTTAGCGTCCACGGCTACGAACACCGGGGAGCTGTTTTTT. Its translation is CASSLASTATNTGELFF.

The chain recombines TRBV7-6 with TRBJ1-2; TRBD1 might be the D (6 bases). Trimming cost V 1 base and J 8 bases, with 8 bases left between them. Looked up from germline, CDR1 is SGHVS and CDR2 is FNYEAQ. CDR3 length: 12 residues. CDR3 coding DNA: TGTGCCAGCAGCTTAGGGGGGCCCGGCTACACCTTC. Residues: CASSLGGPGYTF.

This clonotype was counted a few times. The V call is TRBV7-9, the J call TRBJ2-4; no reliable D call. Trimming removed 6 bases at V and 6 bases at J, with 15 bases between. The CDR3 extends over 14 amino acids. Per the germline V gene, CDR1 is SEHNR and CDR2 is FQNEAQ (reference sequence). CDR3 protein: CASRSGFGLNIQYF. CDR3 nucleotides: TGTGCCAGCAGATCTGGGTTCGGTCTAAACATTCAGTACTTC. The variable domain in full, with the rest retrieved from reference TRBV7-9 and TRBJ2-4, is DTGVSQNPRHKITKRGQNVTFRCDPISEHNRLYWYRQTLGQGPEFLTYFQNEAQLEKSRLLSDRFSAERPKGSFSTLEIQRTEQGDSAMYLCASRSGFGLNIQYFGAGTRLSVL.